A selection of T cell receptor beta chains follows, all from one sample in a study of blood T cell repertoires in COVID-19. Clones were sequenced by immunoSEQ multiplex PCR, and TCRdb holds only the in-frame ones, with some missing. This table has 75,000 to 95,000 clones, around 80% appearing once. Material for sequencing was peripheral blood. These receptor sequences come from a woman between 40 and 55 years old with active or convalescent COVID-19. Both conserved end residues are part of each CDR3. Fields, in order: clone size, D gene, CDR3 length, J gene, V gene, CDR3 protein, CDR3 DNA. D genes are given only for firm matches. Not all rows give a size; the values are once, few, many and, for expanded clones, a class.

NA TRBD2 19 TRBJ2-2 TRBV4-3 CASSQVLLRLAATTGELFF TGCGCCAGCAGCCAAGTCCTCCTGCGACTAGCGGCGACGACCGGGGAGCTGTTTTTT
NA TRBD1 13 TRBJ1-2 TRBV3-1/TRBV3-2 CASSQGDRGGYTF TGTGCCAGCAGCCAAGGAGACAGGGGTGGCTACACCTTC
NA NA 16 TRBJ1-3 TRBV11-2 CASSPDSLFSGNTIYF TGTGCCAGCAGCCCGGACAGTCTATTCTCTGGAAACACCATATATTTT
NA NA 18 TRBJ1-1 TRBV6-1 CASSEPYRDSWVNTEAFF TGTGCCAGCAGTGAACCATACAGGGATTCCTGGGTGAACACTGAAGCTTTCTTT
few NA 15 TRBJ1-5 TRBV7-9 CASSPAHGGNQPQHF TGTGCCAGCAGCCCCGCTCACGGAGGCAATCAGCCCCAGCATTTT
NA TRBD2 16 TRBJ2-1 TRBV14 CASSQGSGSSYNEQFF TGTGCCAGCAGCCAAGGGAGCGGGAGCTCCTACAATGAGCAGTTCTTC
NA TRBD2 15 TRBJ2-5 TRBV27 CASSRRGGLGETQYF TGTGCCAGCAGTCGGCGGGGGGGCCTGGGTGAGACCCAGTACTTC
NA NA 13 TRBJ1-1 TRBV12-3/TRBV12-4 CASSLTSNTEAFF TGTGCCAGCAGTTTAACTTCTAACACTGAAGCTTTCTTT
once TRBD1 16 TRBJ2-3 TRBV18 CASSPSPTGEADTQYF TGTGCCAGCTCACCAAGTCCCACAGGGGAAGCAGATACGCAGTATTTT
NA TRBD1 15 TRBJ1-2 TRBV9 CASSARTGGNYGYTF TGTGCCAGCAGCGCCCGGACAGGGGGGAACTATGGCTACACCTTC
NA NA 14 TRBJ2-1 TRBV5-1 CASNTAVGIAEQFF TGCGCCAGCAATACGGCGGTCGGTATCGCTGAGCAGTTCTTC
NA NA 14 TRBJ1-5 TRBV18 CASSPVDTNQPQHF TGTGCCAGCTCACCGGTAGATACTAATCAGCCCCAGCATTTT
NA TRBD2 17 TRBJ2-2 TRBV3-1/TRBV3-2 CASSQVGGLAGVGELFF TGTGCCAGCAGCCAAGTCGGCGGTCTAGCGGGAGTTGGGGAGCTGTTTTTT
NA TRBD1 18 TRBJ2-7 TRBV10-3 CAKQSLGCPGQGPYEQYF TGTGCCAAGCAGTCTCTGGGGTGCCCGGGACAGGGCCCCTACGAGCAGTACTTC
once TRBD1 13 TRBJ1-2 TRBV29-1 CSVATGEGYGYTF TGCAGCGTAGCGACAGGGGAGGGATATGGCTACACCTTC
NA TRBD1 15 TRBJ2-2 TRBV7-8 CASSPRTGDTGELFF TGTGCCAGCAGCCCCCGGACAGGGGACACCGGGGAGCTGTTTTTT
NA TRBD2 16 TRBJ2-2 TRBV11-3 CASSWSLAGGTGELFF TGTGCCAGCAGCTGGTCTCTAGCGGGGGGCACCGGGGAGCTGTTTTTT
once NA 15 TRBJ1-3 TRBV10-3 CAISEAPISGNTIYF TGTGCCATCAGTGAAGCTCCGATCTCTGGAAACACCATATATTTT
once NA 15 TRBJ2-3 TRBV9 CASSVGGLGGDTQYF TGTGCCAGCAGCGTAGGTGGGTTAGGGGGAGATACGCAGTATTTT